This T cell receptor beta chain appears in the sequencing data of a study of monozygotic twins with inflammatory bowel disease. The CDR3 consists of 12 residues. Germline V lookup: CDR1 PRHDT, CDR2 FYEKMQ (reference sequence). Using the 5' RACE reads, TCRdb records one entry per CDR3 protein without DNA. This sample's table reports 330,000 or so distinct CDR3 sequences. The chain links TRBV13 to TRBJ2-3. The sequenced sample was blood. The clonotype originates from a human donor with ulcerative colitis or Crohn's disease, or a healthy co-twin of an affected twin (not recorded which). CDR3 protein: CASSLGQDTQYF.